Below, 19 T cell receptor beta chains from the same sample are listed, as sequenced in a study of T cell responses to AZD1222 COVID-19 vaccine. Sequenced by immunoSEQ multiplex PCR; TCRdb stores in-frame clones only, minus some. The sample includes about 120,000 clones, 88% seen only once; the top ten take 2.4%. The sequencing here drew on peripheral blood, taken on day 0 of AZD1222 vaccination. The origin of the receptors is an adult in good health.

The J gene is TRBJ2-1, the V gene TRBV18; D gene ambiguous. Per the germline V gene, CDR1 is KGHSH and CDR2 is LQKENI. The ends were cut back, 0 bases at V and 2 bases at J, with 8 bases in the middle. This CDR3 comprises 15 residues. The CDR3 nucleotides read TGTGCCAGCTCACCACCCAGCGCCCCCTACAATGAGCAGTTCTTC. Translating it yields CASSPPSAPYNEQFF.

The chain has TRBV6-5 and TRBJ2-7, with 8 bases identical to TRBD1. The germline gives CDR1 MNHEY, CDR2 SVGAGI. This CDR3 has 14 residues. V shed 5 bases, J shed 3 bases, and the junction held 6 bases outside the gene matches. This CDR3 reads CASSTRTGIYEQYF. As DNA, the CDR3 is TGTGCCAGCAGTACCAGGACAGGGATCTACGAGCAGTACTTC.

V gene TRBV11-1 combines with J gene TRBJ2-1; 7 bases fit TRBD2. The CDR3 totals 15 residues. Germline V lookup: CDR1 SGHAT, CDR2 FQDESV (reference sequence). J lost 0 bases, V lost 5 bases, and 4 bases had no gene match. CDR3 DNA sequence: TGTGCCAGCAGCCCATGGGGGGGCTCCTACAATGAGCAGTTCTTC. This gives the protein CASSPWGGSYNEQFF.

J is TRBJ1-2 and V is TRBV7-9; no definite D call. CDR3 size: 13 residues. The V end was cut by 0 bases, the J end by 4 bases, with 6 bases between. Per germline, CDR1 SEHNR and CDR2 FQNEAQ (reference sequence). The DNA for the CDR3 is TGTGCCAGCAGCTTAGCAGGGCCCTATGGCTACACCTTC. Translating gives CASSLAGPYGYTF.

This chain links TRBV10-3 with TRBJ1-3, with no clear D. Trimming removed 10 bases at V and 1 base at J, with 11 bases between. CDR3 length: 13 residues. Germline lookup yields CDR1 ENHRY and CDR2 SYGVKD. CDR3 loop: CATFGPSGNTIYF. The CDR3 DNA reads TGTGCCACCTTTGGGCCTTCTGGAAACACCATATATTTT.

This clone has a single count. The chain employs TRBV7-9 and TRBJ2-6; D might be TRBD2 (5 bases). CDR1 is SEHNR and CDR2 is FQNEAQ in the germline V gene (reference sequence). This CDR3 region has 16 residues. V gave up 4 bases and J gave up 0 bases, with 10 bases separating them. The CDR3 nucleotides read TGTGCCAGCAGCTCGCCGGGATTCTCTGGGGCCAACGTCCTGACTTTC. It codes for CASSSPGFSGANVLTF.

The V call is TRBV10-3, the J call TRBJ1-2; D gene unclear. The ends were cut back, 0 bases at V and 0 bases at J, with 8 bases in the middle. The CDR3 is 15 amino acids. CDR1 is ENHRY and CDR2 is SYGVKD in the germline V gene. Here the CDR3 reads CAISESLIPNYGYTF. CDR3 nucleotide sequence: TGTGCCATCAGTGAGTCCCTGATCCCTAACTATGGCTACACCTTC.

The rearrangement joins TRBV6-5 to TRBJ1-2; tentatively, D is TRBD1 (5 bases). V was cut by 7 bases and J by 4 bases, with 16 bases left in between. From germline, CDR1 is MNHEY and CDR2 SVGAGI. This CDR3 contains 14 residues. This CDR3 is CASTPGGTSYGYTF. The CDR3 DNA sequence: TGTGCCAGCACCCCGGGAGGGACGAGCTATGGCTACACCTTC.

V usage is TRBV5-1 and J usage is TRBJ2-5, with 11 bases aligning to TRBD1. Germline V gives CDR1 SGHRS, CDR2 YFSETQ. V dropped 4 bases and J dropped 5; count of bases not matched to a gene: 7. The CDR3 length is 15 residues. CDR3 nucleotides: TGCGCCAGCAGCAAGAGGACAGGGGGCGGGGAGACCCAGTACTTC. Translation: CASSKRTGGGETQYF.

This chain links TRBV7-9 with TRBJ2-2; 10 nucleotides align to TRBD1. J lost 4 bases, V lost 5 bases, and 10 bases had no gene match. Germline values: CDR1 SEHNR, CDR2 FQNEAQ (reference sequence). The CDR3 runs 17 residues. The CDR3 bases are TGTGCCAGCAGCGCGTTCGCCGGGACAGGGGCCACCGGGGAGCTGTTTTTT. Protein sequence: CASSAFAGTGATGELFF.

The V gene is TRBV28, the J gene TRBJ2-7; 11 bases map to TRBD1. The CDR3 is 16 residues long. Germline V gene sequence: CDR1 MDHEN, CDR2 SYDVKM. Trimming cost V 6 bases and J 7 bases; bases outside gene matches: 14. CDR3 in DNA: TGTGCCAGCAGCAACGCAGGCGGACAGGGGGCAAGGGAGCAGTACTTC. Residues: CASSNAGGQGAREQYF.

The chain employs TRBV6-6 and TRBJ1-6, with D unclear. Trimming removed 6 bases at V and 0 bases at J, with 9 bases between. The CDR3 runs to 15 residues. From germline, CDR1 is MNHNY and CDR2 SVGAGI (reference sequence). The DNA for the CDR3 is TGTGCCAGCAGACAGATTAGCTCCTATAATTCACCCCTCCACTTT. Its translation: CASRQISSYNSPLHF.

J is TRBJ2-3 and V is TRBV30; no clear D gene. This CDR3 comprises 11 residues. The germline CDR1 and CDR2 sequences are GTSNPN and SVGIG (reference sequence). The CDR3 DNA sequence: TGTGCATCCGGCAGCACAGATACGCAGTATTTT. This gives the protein CASGSTDTQYF.

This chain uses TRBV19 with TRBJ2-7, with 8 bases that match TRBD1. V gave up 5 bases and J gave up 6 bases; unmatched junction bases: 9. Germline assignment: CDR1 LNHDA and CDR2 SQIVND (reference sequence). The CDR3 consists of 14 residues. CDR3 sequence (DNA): TGTGCCAGTAGTCCCCAGGACAGGGCTGGCGAGCAGTACTTC. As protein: CASSPQDRAGEQYF.

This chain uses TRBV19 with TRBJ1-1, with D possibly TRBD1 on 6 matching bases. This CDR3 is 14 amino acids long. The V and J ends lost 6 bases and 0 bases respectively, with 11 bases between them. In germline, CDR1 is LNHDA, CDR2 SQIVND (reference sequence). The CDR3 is CASRPGTLNTEAFF. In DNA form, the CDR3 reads TGTGCCAGTAGGCCCGGGACATTGAACACTGAAGCTTTCTTT.

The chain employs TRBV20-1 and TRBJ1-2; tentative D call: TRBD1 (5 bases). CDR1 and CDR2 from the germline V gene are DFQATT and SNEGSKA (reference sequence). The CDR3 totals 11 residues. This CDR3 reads CMGQGSSGYTF. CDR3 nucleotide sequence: TGCATGGGCCAGGGTTCATCTGGCTACACCTTC.

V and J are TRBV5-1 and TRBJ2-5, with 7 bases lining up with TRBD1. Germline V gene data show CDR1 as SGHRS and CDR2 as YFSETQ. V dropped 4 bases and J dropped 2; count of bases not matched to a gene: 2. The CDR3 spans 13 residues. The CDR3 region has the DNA TGCGCCAGCAGCCTGGACAGGCAAGAGACCCAGTACTTC. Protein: CASSLDRQETQYF.

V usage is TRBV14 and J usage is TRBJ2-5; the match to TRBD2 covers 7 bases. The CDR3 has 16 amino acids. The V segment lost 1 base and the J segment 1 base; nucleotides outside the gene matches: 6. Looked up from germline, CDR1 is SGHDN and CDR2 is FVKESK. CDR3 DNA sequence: TGTGCCAGCAGCCAAGGGGAGGGCGGTACCCAAGAGACCCAGTACTTC. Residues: CASSQGEGGTQETQYF.

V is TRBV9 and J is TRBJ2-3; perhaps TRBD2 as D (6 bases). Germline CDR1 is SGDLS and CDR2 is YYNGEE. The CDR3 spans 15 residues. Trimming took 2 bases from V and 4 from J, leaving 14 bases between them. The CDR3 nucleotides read TGTGCCAGCAGCGTGGAGGGGATGGGGTCAGATACGCAGTATTTT. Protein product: CASSVEGMGSDTQYF.